The clone carrying this TCR beta chain was seen a few times. Its matching antigen is unknown. The record originates from a study of response to subunit inactivated influenza vaccine. General study findings and limits: After each seasonal influenza vaccination, few new T cells are recruited, the authors suggested.

One entry per CDR3 protein results from TCRdb running MiXCR on the RT-PCR reads. The repertoire consists of 500,000 to 750,000 distinct CDR3 sequences, with 14% occurring once and the leading ten covering around 10%. The germline V gene encodes CDR1 MDHEN and CDR2 SYDVKM. This CDR3 is 12 amino acids long. The V end lost 6 bases, the J end lost 4 bases, and 6 bases lay between the germline ends. The chain is built from TRBV28 and TRBJ2-2; D is possibly TRBD2 (5 bases). This receptor was taken from a man aged 50-59 years who received an inactivated influenza vaccine. The material was PBMCs from blood, obtained roughly 12 days after vaccination. The CDR3 coding sequence is TGTGCCAGCAGGACTACCACCGGGGAGCTGTTTTTT. It specifies CASRTTTGELFF.